These T cell receptor beta chains were read from a single sample in a study of memory CD4+ T cells and cytomegalovirus serostatus. Clones were read by immunoSEQ multiplex PCR, and TCRdb kept only the in-frame ones, dropping some. The table includes about 75,000 clones, approximately 78% detected once. The sequencing input was memory CD4+ T cells from blood. Receptors were obtained from an adult in good health and CMV-seropositive. Each CDR3 is given with its conserved first and last residue. D genes are given only for firm matches. Clone size, where shown, is once, few, many, or a class for clones that have expanded.

D	J	V	size	CDR3	DNA
-	TRBJ1-2	TRBV7-2	-	CASSQRQDINYGYTF	TGTGCCAGCAGCCAAAGACAGGACATTAACTATGGCTACACCTTC
TRBD1	TRBJ1-2	TRBV7-7	few	CASSPSRDRGPRYGYTF	TGTGCCAGCAGCCCGTCCCGGGACAGGGGGCCCCGCTATGGCTACACCTTC
-	TRBJ2-5	TRBV19	-	CASRALLSETQYF	TGTGCCAGTAGGGCCCTCTTGTCGGAGACCCAGTACTTC
-	TRBJ2-2	TRBV5-6	-	CASSLYGRTEITGELFF	TGTGCCAGCAGCTTGTATGGTCGGACAGAAATAACCGGGGAGCTGTTTTTT
-	TRBJ2-5	TRBV13	-	CASSPRTGRGETQYF	TGTGCCAGCAGCCCAAGGACAGGGAGGGGAGAGACCCAGTACTTC
-	TRBJ2-3	TRBV5-1	-	CASSLQGFGGDTQYF	TGCGCCAGCAGCTTACAGGGTTTCGGGGGAGATACGCAGTATTTT
-	TRBJ1-5	TRBV19	-	CASEWGGYQPQHF	TGTGCCAGCGAATGGGGAGGCTATCAGCCCCAGCATTTT
-	TRBJ2-3	TRBV18	-	CASSPWDSLGTDTQYF	TGTGCCAGCTCACCATGGGACTCCTTGGGCACAGATACGCAGTATTTT
TRBD2	TRBJ2-5	TRBV5-4	-	CASSQMGRGGEETQYF	TGTGCCAGCAGCCAAATGGGGCGGGGGGGCGAAGAGACCCAGTACTTC
-	TRBJ2-5	TRBV5-1	-	CASSPDLETQYF	TGCGCCAGCAGCCCGGACTTGGAGACCCAGTACTTC
-	TRBJ2-1	TRBV14	few	CASSQGGGVNEQFF	TGTGCCAGCAGCCAAGGAGGAGGCGTGAATGAGCAGTTCTTC
TRBD1	TRBJ1-1	TRBV6-1	once	CASSGLGQVTEAFF	TGTGCCAGCAGTGGGCTCGGACAGGTCACTGAAGCTTTCTTT